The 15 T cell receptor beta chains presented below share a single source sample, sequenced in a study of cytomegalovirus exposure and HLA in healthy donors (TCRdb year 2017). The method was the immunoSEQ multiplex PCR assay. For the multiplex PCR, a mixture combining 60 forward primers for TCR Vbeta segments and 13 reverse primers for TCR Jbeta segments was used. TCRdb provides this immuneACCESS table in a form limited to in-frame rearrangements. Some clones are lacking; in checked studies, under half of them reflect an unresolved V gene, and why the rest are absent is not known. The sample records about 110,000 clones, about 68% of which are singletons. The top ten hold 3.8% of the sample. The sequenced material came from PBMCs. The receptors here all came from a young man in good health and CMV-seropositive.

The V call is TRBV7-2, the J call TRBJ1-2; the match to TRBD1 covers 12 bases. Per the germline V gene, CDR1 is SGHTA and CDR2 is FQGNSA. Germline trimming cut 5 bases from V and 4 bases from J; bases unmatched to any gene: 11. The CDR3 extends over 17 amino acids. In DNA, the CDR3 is TGTGCCAGCAGCCCCGGGACAGGGGGCGAGTCCATCTATGGCTACACCTTC. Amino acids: CASSPGTGGESIYGYTF.

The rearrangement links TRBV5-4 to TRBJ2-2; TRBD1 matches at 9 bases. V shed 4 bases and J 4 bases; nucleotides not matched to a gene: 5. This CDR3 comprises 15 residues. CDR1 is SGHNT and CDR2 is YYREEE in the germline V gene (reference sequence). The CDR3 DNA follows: TGTGCCAGCAGCATGGGGGACAGGGTCACCGGGGAGCTGTTTTTT. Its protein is CASSMGDRVTGELFF.

DNA for the CDR3: TGTGCCAGCAGCCAAGATTACAGGGCTGTGCAGTACTTC. Protein sequence: CASSQDYRAVQYF. The chain uses TRBV4-2 and TRBJ2-7, with TRBD1 as a possible D gene (6 bases). V was pared by 0 bases and J by 9 bases, with 12 bases between. The germline CDR1 and CDR2 sequences are LGHNA and YNFKEQ. The CDR3 spans 13 residues.

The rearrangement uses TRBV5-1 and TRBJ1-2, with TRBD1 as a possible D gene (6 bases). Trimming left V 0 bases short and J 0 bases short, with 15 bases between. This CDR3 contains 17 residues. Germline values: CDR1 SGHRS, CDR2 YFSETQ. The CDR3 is CASSLAGGAPTNYGYTF. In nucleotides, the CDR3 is TGCGCCAGCAGCTTGGCGGGGGGGGCGCCGACTAACTATGGCTACACCTTC. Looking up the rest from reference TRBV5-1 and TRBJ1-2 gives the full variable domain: KAGVTQTPRYLIKTRGQQVTLSCSPISGHRSVSWYQQTPGQGLQFLFEYFSETQRNKGNFPGRFSGRQFSNSRSEMNVSTLELGDSALYLCASSLAGGAPTNYGYTFGSGTRLTVV.

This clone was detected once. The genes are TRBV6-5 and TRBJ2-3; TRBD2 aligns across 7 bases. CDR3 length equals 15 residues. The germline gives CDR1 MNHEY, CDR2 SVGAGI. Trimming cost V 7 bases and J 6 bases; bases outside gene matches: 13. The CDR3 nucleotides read TGTGCCAGCACCATGAGCGGGGTTCTGGGTGATACGCAGTATTTT. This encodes CASTMSGVLGDTQYF.

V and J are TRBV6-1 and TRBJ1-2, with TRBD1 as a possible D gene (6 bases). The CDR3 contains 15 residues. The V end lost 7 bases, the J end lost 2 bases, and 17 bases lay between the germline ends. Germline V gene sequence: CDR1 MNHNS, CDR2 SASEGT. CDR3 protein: CASKKSGVVNYGYTF. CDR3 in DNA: TGTGCCAGCAAGAAATCAGGGGTTGTAAACTATGGCTACACCTTC.

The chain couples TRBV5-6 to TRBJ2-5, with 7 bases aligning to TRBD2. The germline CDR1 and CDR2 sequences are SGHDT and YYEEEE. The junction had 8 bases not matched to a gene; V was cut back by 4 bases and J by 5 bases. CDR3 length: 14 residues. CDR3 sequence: CASSPGGSEETQYF. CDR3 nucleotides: TGTGCCAGCAGCCCGGGAGGAAGCGAGGAGACCCAGTACTTC.

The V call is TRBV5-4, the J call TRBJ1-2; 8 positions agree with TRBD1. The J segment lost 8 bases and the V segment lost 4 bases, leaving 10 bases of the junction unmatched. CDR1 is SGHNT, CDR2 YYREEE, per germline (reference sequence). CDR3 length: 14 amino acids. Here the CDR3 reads CASSKTGTGYGYTF. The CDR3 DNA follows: TGTGCCAGCAGCAAGACCGGGACAGGATACGGCTACACCTTC.

The CDR3, as DNA: TGCGCCAGCAGCCGCCAGGGGGAAGGGAACACTGAAGCTTTCTTT. Amino acids: CASSRQGEGNTEAFF. The rearrangement uses TRBV4-1 and TRBJ1-1; 7 bases are a match to TRBD1. This CDR3 is 15 amino acids long. Germline CDR1 reads MGHRA; CDR2 reads YSYEKL. The trim removed 4 bases at V and 1 base at J, leaving 6 bases unmatched.

The CDR3 is CASSYGQVYEQYF. Here the CDR3 DNA reads TGTGCCAGCAGTTACGGACAGGTCTACGAGCAGTACTTC. The chain joins TRBV6-6 to TRBJ2-7, with 7 bases that match TRBD1. J lost 3 bases, V lost 2 bases, and 1 base had no gene match. Looked up from germline, CDR1 is MNHNY and CDR2 is SVGAGI (reference sequence). This CDR3 comprises 13 residues.

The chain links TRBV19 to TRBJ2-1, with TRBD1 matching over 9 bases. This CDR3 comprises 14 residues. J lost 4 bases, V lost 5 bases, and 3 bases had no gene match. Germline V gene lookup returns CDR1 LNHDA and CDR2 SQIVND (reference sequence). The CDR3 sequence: CASSWGQGYNEQFF. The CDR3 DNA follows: TGTGCCAGTAGTTGGGGACAGGGTTACAATGAGCAGTTCTTC.

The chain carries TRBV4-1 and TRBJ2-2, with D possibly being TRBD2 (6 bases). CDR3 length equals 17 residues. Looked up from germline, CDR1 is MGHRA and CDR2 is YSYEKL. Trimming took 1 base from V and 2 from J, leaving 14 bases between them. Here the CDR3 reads CASSQVVGGANTGELFF. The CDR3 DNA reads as TGCGCCAGCAGCCAAGTGGTTGGCGGGGCTAACACCGGGGAGCTGTTTTTT.

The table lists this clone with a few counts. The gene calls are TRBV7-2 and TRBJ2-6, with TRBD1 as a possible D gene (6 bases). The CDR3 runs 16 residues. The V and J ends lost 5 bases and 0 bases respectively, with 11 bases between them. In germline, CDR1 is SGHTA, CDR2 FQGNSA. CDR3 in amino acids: CASSVDRNSGANVLTF. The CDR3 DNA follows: TGTGCCAGCAGCGTAGACAGGAACTCTGGGGCCAACGTCCTGACTTTC.

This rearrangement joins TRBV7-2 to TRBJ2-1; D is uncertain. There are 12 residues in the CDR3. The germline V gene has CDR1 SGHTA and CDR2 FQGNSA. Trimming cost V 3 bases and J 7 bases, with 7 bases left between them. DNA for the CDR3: TGTGCCAGCAGCTTCAAGCGAAATGAGCAGTTCTTC. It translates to CASSFKRNEQFF.

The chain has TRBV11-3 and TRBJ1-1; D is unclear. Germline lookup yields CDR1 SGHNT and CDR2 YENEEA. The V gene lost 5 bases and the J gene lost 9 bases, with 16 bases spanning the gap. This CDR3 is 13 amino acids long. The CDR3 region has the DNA TGTGCCAGCAGCCCGGACGGCCTAGCCCAAGCTTTCTTT. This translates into CASSPDGLAQAFF. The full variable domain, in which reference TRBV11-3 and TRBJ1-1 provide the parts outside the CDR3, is EAGVVQSPRYKIIEKKQPVAFWCNPISGHNTLYWYLQNLGQGPELLIRYENEEAVDDSQLPKDRFSAERLKGVDSTLKIQPAELGDSAVYLCASSPDGLAQAFFGQGTRLTVV.